These T cell receptor beta chains were read from a single sample in a study of radiation and T cells in renal cell carcinoma. Repertoires were generated with immunoSEQ multiplex PCR, while TCRdb's copy carries only in-frame clones and drops some. Of about 73,000 clones listed, around 78% were seen once; the top ten hold approximately 2.4%. Sequenced material: blood, taken from a patient whose treatment included radiotherapy and nephrectomy. All receptors come from a woman in her fifties or sixties with renal cell carcinoma. The CDR3 runs from the conserved cysteine through the conserved F or W. The D gene is left open where the match is weak. The size of a clone is reported for some rows only, either as once, few or many, or as a class for expanded clones.

clone size,J gene,D gene,V gene,CDR3 DNA,CDR3 protein
-,TRBJ1-2,TRBD1,TRBV7-9,TGTGCCAGCAGCCATCCGGGACAGGGGTATGGCTACACCTTC,CASSHPGQGYGYTF
-,TRBJ2-3,TRBD2,TRBV7-2,TGTGCCAGCAGCAATAGCGGGGGGGATACGCAGTATTTT,CASSNSGGDTQYF
-,TRBJ2-1,-,TRBV5-1,TGCGCCAGCACCGAAGCAGGGGCAAATGAGCAGTTCTTC,CASTEAGANEQFF
few,TRBJ2-1,TRBD1,TRBV7-9,TGTGCCAGCAGCGTACAGGGGCACAATGAGCAGTTCTTC,CASSVQGHNEQFF
-,TRBJ1-4,-,TRBV6-5,TGTGCCACTTCAAGGGCAACTAATGAAAAACTGTTTTTT,CATSRATNEKLFF
-,TRBJ1-1,TRBD1,TRBV6-5,TGTGCCAGCAGTTACTCGATGGGACAGGGCTCTGAAGCTTTCTTT,CASSYSMGQGSEAFF
-,TRBJ1-5,-,TRBV18,TGTGCCAGCTCACCGGGTCCCAGGGAGCCCCAGCATTTT,CASSPGPREPQHF
once,TRBJ2-5,-,TRBV7-9,TGTGCCAGCAGCATAAGGGCTGAGACCCAGTACTTC,CASSIRAETQYF
-,TRBJ1-2,-,TRBV28,TGTGCCAGCAGTCTATCGGGCCCAACTCTAGGGGTCGGCTATGGCTACACCTTC,CASSLSGPTLGVGYGYTF
-,TRBJ1-4,TRBD1,TRBV19,TGTGCCAGTAGTCCACTCCCGGGACAGGAGAATGAAAAACTGTTTTTT,CASSPLPGQENEKLFF
-,TRBJ2-5,-,TRBV20-1,TGCAGTGCTAGAGGGGAGACCCAGTACTTC,CSARGETQYF
-,TRBJ2-5,TRBD1,TRBV15,TGTGCCACCAGCAGAGTTGGGGGACAGCCCGCAGAGACCCAGTACTTC,CATSRVGGQPAETQYF
-,TRBJ2-2,TRBD1,TRBV5-8,TGTGCCAGCAGCTTTGGACAGGGGGTCACCGGGGAGCTGTTTTTT,CASSFGQGVTGELFF
-,TRBJ1-1,TRBD1,TRBV30,TGTGCCTGGAGTGTACCAGGGGGGACTGAAGCTTTCTTT,CAWSVPGGTEAFF
-,TRBJ1-4,-,TRBV9,TGTGCCAGCAGCTCCCGTGGAGCGACGGGTAATGAAAAACTGTTTTTT,CASSSRGATGNEKLFF
-,TRBJ2-7,TRBD1,TRBV6-1,TGTGCCAGCAGTCCCGGGACAGACTCCTACGAGCAGTACTTC,CASSPGTDSYEQYF
once,TRBJ2-3,TRBD1,TRBV7-9,TGTGCCAGCAGCTACCCCCGGGACAGCCACACAGATACGCAGTATTTT,CASSYPRDSHTDTQYF
-,TRBJ1-5,-,TRBV9,TGTGCCAGCAGCCCCAGTGGCAATCAGCCCCAGCATTTT,CASSPSGNQPQHF
-,TRBJ2-5,-,TRBV7-3,TGTGCCAGCAGCTTAGGGTTCGGGAAGAATTGGGGCCAGTACTTC,CASSLGFGKNWGQYF
-,TRBJ2-5,-,TRBV5-1,TGCGCCAGCAGCTTCCAAGAGACCCAGTACTTC,CASSFQETQYF
-,TRBJ2-7,TRBD2,TRBV29-1,TGCAGCGCCGAGGGACTAGAACGAGACGAGCAGTACTTC,CSAEGLERDEQYF
-,TRBJ2-3,-,TRBV7-9,TGTGCCAGCAGCCCTGACTCCGGGGCCCCGGGGGATACGCAGTATTTT,CASSPDSGAPGDTQYF
once,TRBJ1-2,TRBD1,TRBV9,TGCGCCAGCAGCCCTAGGGTGACAGGGGAGGGTGGCTACACCTTC,CASSPRVTGEGGYTF
-,TRBJ1-2,-,TRBV10-2,TGCGCCAGCAGTGAAGGCGGCAACCCGAACTATGGCTACACCTTC,CASSEGGNPNYGYTF
-,TRBJ2-3,-,TRBV9,TGTGCCACAAGCCGGGACGCCAAAGATACGCAGTATTTT,CATSRDAKDTQYF
-,TRBJ1-5,TRBD1,TRBV4-3,TGCGCCAGCAGCCAGGAGAGCAGGGGGGCCAATCAGCCCCAGCATTTT,CASSQESRGANQPQHF
-,TRBJ1-2,-,TRBV2,TGTGCCAGTTCTGACCGGGATGGCTACACCTTC,CASSDRDGYTF
-,TRBJ2-7,TRBD1,TRBV5-1,TGCGCCAGCAGCTATAGTGGGGACAGTTCCTACGAGCAGTACTTC,CASSYSGDSSYEQYF
-,TRBJ2-3,-,TRBV10-3,TGTGCCATCAGTGATGGCACAGATACGCAGTATTTT,CAISDGTDTQYF
-,TRBJ1-2,TRBD1,TRBV7-2,TGTGCCAGCAGCTCCCTAGACAGGGGGCACTATGGCTACACCTTC,CASSSLDRGHYGYTF
-,TRBJ1-1,-,TRBV7-3,TGTGCCAGCAGCCCAGGACCGACCATGAACACTGAAGCTTTCTTT,CASSPGPTMNTEAFF
-,TRBJ1-5,TRBD1,TRBV30,TGTGCCTGGAACTCAGGGGGCTGGCAGCCCCAGCATTTT,CAWNSGGWQPQHF
-,TRBJ2-3,-,TRBV11-2,TGTGCCAGCAGCTTAGTCGAAGATACGCAGTATTTT,CASSLVEDTQYF
-,TRBJ1-2,-,TRBV6-6,TGTGCCAGCAGTCCCCGGACAGACTCCTATGGCTACACCTTC,CASSPRTDSYGYTF
-,TRBJ2-5,TRBD2,TRBV5-1,TGCGCCAGCCAAAACCCAGCGGGAGCTCAAGAGACCCAGTACTTC,CASQNPAGAQETQYF
-,TRBJ2-2,-,TRBV28,TGTGCCAGCACCAAAAGGGACACCGGGGAGCTGTTTTTT,CASTKRDTGELFF
-,TRBJ2-7,-,TRBV4-3,TGCGCCAGCAGCCAACAACTCAGCCACGAGCAGTACTTC,CASSQQLSHEQYF
-,TRBJ1-5,TRBD1,TRBV27,TGTGCCAGCAGTCCCTCACAGGGGGCAAGCAATCAGCCCCAGCATTTT,CASSPSQGASNQPQHF
-,TRBJ1-2,-,TRBV28,TGTGCCAGCAGTTTATTTTCTACAGGCTCTGGTATCTATGGCTACACCTTC,CASSLFSTGSGIYGYTF
-,TRBJ1-5,-,TRBV6-1,TGTGCCAGCAGGCCCAGGGTAGGCAATCAGCCCCAGCATTTT,CASRPRVGNQPQHF
-,TRBJ2-3,TRBD2,TRBV9,TGTGCCAGCAACAATCTAGCGGGGGCCTTCACAGATACGCAGTATTTT,CASNNLAGAFTDTQYF
-,TRBJ1-4,-,TRBV28,TGTGCCAGCAGGACTTCCGTGAATGAAAAACTGTTTTTT,CASRTSVNEKLFF
-,TRBJ1-1,-,TRBV7-3,TGTGCCAGCAGGCCAGGGCCCCCGGGCACTGAAGCTTTCTTT,CASRPGPPGTEAFF
few,TRBJ2-7,TRBD2,TRBV4-3,TGCGCCAGCAGCCAAGGGATTAGCGGGAGGGACCTCGGGGTATACGAGCAGTACTTC,CASSQGISGRDLGVYEQYF
-,TRBJ1-2,TRBD1,TRBV7-8,TGTGCCAGCAGCCTCCGGGACAGCTATGGCTACACCTTC,CASSLRDSYGYTF
-,TRBJ2-6,-,TRBV6-1,TGTGCCAGCAGAGACAGTTCCTCTGGGGCCAACGTCCTGACTTTC,CASRDSSSGANVLTF
few,TRBJ2-3,-,TRBV18,TGTGCCAGCTCGCAAGCGACTCCCACAGATACGCAGTATTTT,CASSQATPTDTQYF
few,TRBJ1-6,-,TRBV10-3,TGTGCCATCAGTGAGTCGCGGCAGGGGAGCTCACCCCTCCACTTT,CAISESRQGSSPLHF
-,TRBJ2-1,TRBD2,TRBV5-4,TGTGCCAGCAGCTCGACTAGCGGGTGGTACAATGAGCAGTTCTTC,CASSSTSGWYNEQFF
-,TRBJ1-1,-,TRBV9,TGTGCCAGCAGCGTAGCAGGGGTCGTAAGAGACACTGAAGCTTTCTTT,CASSVAGVVRDTEAFF
-,TRBJ2-7,-,TRBV28,TGTGCCAGCAGTTTAGGGACACATACTGAGCAGTACTTC,CASSLGTHTEQYF
-,TRBJ2-4,TRBD1,TRBV6-1,TGTGCCAGCAGCTCCGACAGGGGTTACCAAAACATTCAGTACTTC,CASSSDRGYQNIQYF